This paragraph reports one TCR beta chain. The antigen is not known. The sample comes from a study of molecular identifiers for immune sequencing clone quantification. CD8+CD4-CCR7+CD45RA+ sorting gave the naive CD8 T cells. Germline assignment: CDR1 SGHKS and CDR2 YYEKEE (reference sequence). The V gene end was trimmed by 0 bases and the J gene end by 4 bases; junction bases not matched to a gene: 14. This CDR3 is 18 amino acids long. General study results and limits: Spiked Jurkat TCR RNA equal to one cell could reportedly be picked out among one million naive cells.

Listed TCR primers and previously described methods were used for bulk TCR libraries. TCRdb analysed the PCR reads with MiXCR anew, one entry per CDR3 protein. This sample carries about 67,000 distinct CDR3 sequences, 15% to 20% of them seen once, and the ten largest clones take about 1.5%. Sample: naive CD8+ T cells from blood, with Jurkat cell RNA spiked in. Regarding subset: FACS-sorted CD8+CD4-CCR7+CD45RA+ naive T cells. The receptor was derived from a human donor in good health. Some libraries in this study had Jurkat cell RNA spiked in. V gene TRBV5-5 combines with J gene TRBJ1-2; 8 positions agree with TRBD1. This CDR3 reads CASSLAVVGTGGSYGYTF. DNA of the CDR3: TGTGCCAGCAGCTTGGCGGTCGTGGGGACAGGAGGATCCTATGGCTACACCTTC.